A single sample is the source of the 16 T cell receptor beta chains below, sequenced in a study of blood T cell repertoires in COVID-19. This table comes from immunoSEQ multiplex PCR, and its TCRdb copy is limited to in-frame clones, with some not included. The sample includes 80,000 to 100,000 clones, roughly 87% seen only once; the top ten take 2.5% to 3.5%. Sequencing was performed on peripheral blood. Receptor source: a woman aged 45-65 years with active or convalescent COVID-19.

The chain combines TRBV5-6 with TRBJ2-6, with D maybe TRBD2 (6 bases). CDR1 and CDR2 (germline): SGHDT, YYEEEE. The CDR3 contains 17 residues. V gave up 5 bases and J gave up 0 bases, with 15 bases separating them. In nucleotides, the CDR3 is TGTGCCAGCAGTCCGGGGGAAGCTCACTCTGGGGCCAACGTCCTGACTTTC. Its protein is CASSPGEAHSGANVLTF.

The CDR3 DNA sequence: TGTGCCAGCAGCTCGACAGCCGATAATTCACCCCTCCACTTT. It codes for CASSSTADNSPLHF. This chain connects TRBV7-9 to TRBJ1-6, with a possible D match to TRBD1 (5 bases). This CDR3 has 14 residues. Germline V gives CDR1 SEHNR, CDR2 FQNEAQ (reference sequence). V was cut by 4 bases and J by 5 bases, with 9 bases left in between.

This rearrangement joins TRBV7-9 to TRBJ1-2; D might be TRBD1 (6 bases). V gave up 5 bases and J gave up 5 bases, with 21 bases separating them. The CDR3 is made up of 16 amino acids. The germline CDR1 and CDR2 sequences are SEHNR and FQNEAQ (reference sequence). The CDR3 DNA reads as TGTGCCAGCAGCCCAGGGAGGGGGGCCTTGGGTTATGGCTACACCTTC. Protein product: CASSPGRGALGYGYTF. The full variable domain, with the rest looked up from reference TRBV7-9 and TRBJ1-2, is DTGVSQNPRHKITKRGQNVTFRCDPISEHNRLYWYRQTLGQGPEFLTYFQNEAQLEKSRLLSDRFSAERPKGSFSTLEIQRTEQGDSAMYLCASSPGRGALGYGYTFGSGTRLTVV.

V is TRBV6-5 and J is TRBJ1-4; D possibly corresponds to TRBD1 (6 bases). Germline CDR1 reads MNHEY; CDR2 reads SVGAGI. Trimming removed 2 bases from V and 4 bases from J, with 14 bases in between. The CDR3 is 16 amino acids. The CDR3 loop is CASSYRSTGLNEKLFF. In DNA form, the CDR3 reads TGTGCCAGCAGTTACCGATCGACAGGCCTTAATGAAAAACTGTTTTTT.

V gene TRBV6-2 or TRBV6-3 combines with J gene TRBJ1-5, with D tentatively TRBD1 (6 bases). Germline assignment: CDR1 MNHEY and CDR2 SVGEGT. The length of the CDR3 is 15 residues. V lost 6 bases and J lost 7, with 19 bases in between. This chain's CDR3 is CASSTSGAGAQPQHF. For the CDR3, the DNA is TGTGCCAGCAGCACCTCCGGGGCAGGGGCCCAGCCCCAGCATTTT.

The chain carries TRBV3-1 (or the pseudogene TRBV3-2) and TRBJ1-6, with TRBD1 matching 9 bases. The CDR3 spans 21 residues. The germline gives CDR1 LGHDT, CDR2 YNNKEL (reference sequence). The ends lost 1 base at V and 0 bases at J; junction bases unmatched: 13. The CDR3 region has the DNA TGTGCCAGCAGCCAAGCCTCCCTGGACAGGGGACTCCTCTCCTATAATTCACCCCTCCACTTT. Its translation is CASSQASLDRGLLSYNSPLHF.

The CDR3 region is CASSVGAGLNQPQHF. As DNA, the CDR3 is TGTGCCAGCAGCGTAGGTGCAGGGCTGAATCAGCCCCAGCATTTT. V gene TRBV9 combines with J gene TRBJ1-5; a possible D gene is TRBD1 (5 bases). CDR1 is SGDLS and CDR2 is YYNGEE in the germline V gene. Trimming left V 0 bases short and J 4 bases short, with 11 bases between. The CDR3 totals 15 residues. Together with reference TRBV9 and TRBJ1-5, the CDR3 gives the full variable domain: DSGVTQTPKHLITATGQRVTLRCSPRSGDLSVYWYQQSLDQGLQFLIQYYNGEERAKGNILERFSAQQFPDLHSELNLSSLELGDSALYFCASSVGAGLNQPQHFGDGTRLSIL.

The chain couples TRBV14 to TRBJ2-7; D is possibly TRBD2 (5 bases). This CDR3 has 14 residues. V lost 5 bases, J lost 0 bases, and 11 bases lay in between. Germline CDR1 is SGHDN and CDR2 is FVKESK. The DNA of the CDR3 is TGTGCCAGCAGCTGGGGTGGGAGCTCCTACGAGCAGTACTTC. Its translation: CASSWGGSSYEQYF.

This clone was counted a single time. The chain carries TRBV3-1 (or the pseudogene TRBV3-2) and TRBJ2-5, with a tentative D call TRBD2 (7 bases). Germline V gene lookup returns CDR1 LGHDT and CDR2 YNNKEL (reference sequence). Deletions cut 4 bases from V and 2 bases from J, with 17 bases between. The length of the CDR3 is 16 residues. The CDR3 nucleotides read TGTGCCAGCAGCCTAAAAGAGGGGGGGGGACAAGAGACCCAGTACTTC. This sequence encodes CASSLKEGGGQETQYF.

This clone has more than one count but fewer than ten. This chain uses TRBV19 with TRBJ2-7; 10 bases align to TRBD1. The CDR3 consists of 13 residues. The germline V gene encodes CDR1 LNHDA and CDR2 SQIVND (reference sequence). V shed 8 bases and J 2 bases; nucleotides not matched to a gene: 3. CDR3 loop: CASGGQGPYEQYF. CDR3 DNA sequence: TGTGCCAGTGGGGGACAGGGGCCCTACGAGCAGTACTTC.

This sequence joins TRBV5-1 and TRBJ1-2; tentatively, D is TRBD1 (5 bases). V gave up 3 bases and J gave up 4 bases, with 13 bases separating them. CDR3 length: 14 amino acids. Germline values: CDR1 SGHRS, CDR2 YFSETQ. CDR3 residues: CASSSIQGGYGYTF. The DNA of the CDR3 is TGCGCCAGCAGCTCCATCCAGGGCGGCTATGGCTACACCTTC.

V usage is TRBV12-2 and J usage is TRBJ1-1; the table assigns TRBD1, which was not confirmed against the DNA. TRBV12-2 has pseudogene status. CDR3 size: 16 residues. CDR3 residues: CASRSNPGRMNTEAFF. CDR3 nucleotide sequence: TGTGCAAGTCGCTCTAATCCAGGCCGCATGAACACTGAAGCTTTCTTT.

The chain links TRBV5-4 to TRBJ1-2; D ambiguous. The V gene's germline CDR1 is SGHNT and CDR2 YYREEE (reference sequence). Between the trimmed V and J ends, which lost 0 bases and 8 bases, there was a span of 14 bases. CDR3 length: 14 residues. The CDR3 sequence: CASSLEVLGGGYTF. CDR3 bases: TGTGCCAGCAGCTTGGAGGTATTGGGCGGGGGCTACACCTTC.

In nucleotides, the CDR3 is TGTGCCACCAGCAGACAGGGATGGGATGGCTACACCTTC. Protein: CATSRQGWDGYTF. The chain combines TRBV15 with TRBJ1-2; possible D gene TRBD1, 5 bases. There are 13 residues in the CDR3. Germline V lookup: CDR1 LNHNV, CDR2 YYDKDF (reference sequence). The V end was cut by 2 bases, the J end by 6 bases, with 10 bases between. The variable domain in full, completed from reference TRBV15 and TRBJ1-2, reads DAMVIQNPRYQVTQFGKPVTLSCSQTLNHNVMYWYQQKSSQAPKLLFHYYDKDFNNEADTPDNFQSRRPNTSFCFLDIRSPGLGDTAMYLCATSRQGWDGYTFGSGTRLTVV.

The rearrangement uses TRBV5-1 and TRBJ1-4; the D is unclear. Trimming left V 5 bases short and J 4 bases short, with 15 bases between. This CDR3 is 15 amino acids long. Germline V gene lookup returns CDR1 SGHRS and CDR2 YFSETQ. The CDR3 DNA follows: TGCGCCAGCAGTTCGCACAGCACCCTTAATGAAAAACTGTTTTTT. Protein: CASSSHSTLNEKLFF.

The V and J genes are TRBV19 and TRBJ1-1; 7 positions match TRBD1. Trimming took 5 bases from V and 0 from J; bases not matched to a gene: 6. From germline, CDR1 is LNHDA and CDR2 SQIVND (reference sequence). CDR3 length equals 15 residues. The chain's CDR3 is CASSPGQVMNTEAFF. CDR3 nucleotides: TGTGCCAGTAGTCCCGGACAGGTCATGAACACTGAAGCTTTCTTT.